This TCR beta chain was identified during a study of graft-versus-host responses after intestinal transplantation. Deletions cut 4 bases from V and 1 base from J, with 7 bases between. This CDR3 region has 13 residues. The germline gives CDR1 MGHRA, CDR2 YSYEKL. Using immunoSEQ multiplex PCR, the repertoire was profiled, and TCRdb retains in-frame clones only, with some absent. Of tens of thousands of clones listed, roughly 92% are singletons. The TCR sequence derives from a human patient who received an intestinal transplant, so some T cells may come from the graft donor. The chain combines TRBV4-1 with TRBJ1-1; no clear D. The material sequenced was bone marrow, taken 734 days after intestinal transplantation. CDR3 coding DNA: TGCGCCAGCAGCCTAGTTCCGAACACTGAAGCTTTCTTT. Encoded protein: CASSLVPNTEAFF.